Each of the 29 T cell receptor beta chains below was sequenced from the same sample in a study of blood T cell repertoires in COVID-19. Libraries were prepared by immunoSEQ multiplex PCR; TCRdb keeps only in-frame clonotypes and omits some of them. The sample includes about 150,000 clones, around 84% seen only once; the top ten take under 2.5%. The sequenced material came from peripheral blood. The receptors come from a man aged 65 to 85 with acute or convalescent COVID-19.

CDR3 residues: CASTKGLVQTPPLYNEQFF. The CDR3 DNA sequence: TGTGCCAGCACGAAGGGACTAGTCCAAACCCCGCCACTATACAATGAGCAGTTCTTC. The rearrangement links TRBV21-1 to TRBJ2-1; TRBD2, the table's D call, was not compared with the DNA. TRBV21-1 is a pseudogene. This CDR3 is 19 amino acids long.

This clone was seen a single time. The chain links TRBV4-1 to TRBJ2-3; 8 bases align to TRBD1. Germline loops: CDR1 MGHRA, CDR2 YSYEKL. With V trimmed by 3 bases and J by 3 bases, 14 bases remained unmatched. This CDR3 has 18 amino acids. The CDR3 nucleotides read TGCGCCAGCAGCCAGGGAAGACTCAGGGGGCATCAGACAGATACGCAGTATTTT. It yields the protein CASSQGRLRGHQTDTQYF.

This chain uses TRBV2 with TRBJ2-5; 8 bases fit TRBD1. The J segment lost 5 bases and the V segment lost 6 bases, leaving 8 bases of the junction unmatched. CDR3 length: 14 amino acids. Germline V gives CDR1 SNHLY, CDR2 FYNNEI. CDR3 coding DNA: TGTGCCAGCAGGGACAGGGTGGATGCGGAGACCCAGTACTTC. Residues: CASRDRVDAETQYF.

The V and J genes are TRBV18 and TRBJ1-6; possibly TRBD1 for D (6 bases). The V and J ends lost 3 bases and 0 bases respectively, with 18 bases between them. CDR3 length: 19 residues. The germline V gene has CDR1 KGHSH and CDR2 LQKENI. CDR3 protein: CASSPRQVLKSSYNSPLHF. The CDR3 DNA is TGTGCCAGCTCACCCCGACAGGTCCTTAAAAGCTCCTATAATTCACCCCTCCACTTT.

The chain combines TRBV7-8 with TRBJ1-1, with D unclear. Deletions cut 5 bases from V and 4 bases from J, with 14 bases between. The CDR3 loop spans 14 amino acids. CDR1 is SGHVS and CDR2 is FQNEAQ in the germline V gene. CDR3 nucleotide sequence: TGTGCCAGCAGCCCATCGGGAGGACTCACTGAAGCTTTCTTT. This codes for CASSPSGGLTEAFF.

V and J are TRBV18 and TRBJ2-2; 8 bases align to TRBD2. Germline assignment: CDR1 KGHSH and CDR2 LQKENI. V lost 0 bases, J lost 4 bases, and 7 bases stayed unmatched. This CDR3 is 17 amino acids long. The CDR3 DNA follows: TGTGCCAGCTCACCACCCCGCATTAGCGGGGCCACCGGGGAGCTGTTTTTT. This translates into CASSPPRISGATGELFF.

This clone was counted a single time. The rearrangement uses TRBV7-6 and TRBJ1-1; D possibly corresponds to TRBD1 (6 bases). Per germline, CDR1 SGHVS and CDR2 FNYEAQ. V was shortened by 4 bases and J by 0 bases, with 24 bases between the two germline ends. The CDR3 has 19 amino acids. CDR3 amino acids: CASSSLPRGPGHMNTEAFF. As DNA, the CDR3 is TGTGCCAGCAGCTCCCTCCCTCGGGGCCCGGGACACATGAACACTGAAGCTTTCTTT.

This chain uses TRBV2 with TRBJ1-4; D perhaps matches TRBD1 (6 bases). V shed 7 bases and J shed 6 bases, with 12 bases lying between them. This CDR3 is 13 amino acids long. The germline V gene encodes CDR1 SNHLY and CDR2 FYNNEI. The chain's CDR3 is CASMKGVDEKLFF. The CDR3 bases are TGTGCCAGCATGAAGGGGGTGGATGAAAAACTGTTTTTT.

J is TRBJ1-3 and V is TRBV3-1 (or the pseudogene TRBV3-2); D possibly corresponds to TRBD1 (5 bases). Trimming took 1 base from V and 10 from J, leaving 8 bases between them. The germline gives CDR1 LGHDT, CDR2 YNNKEL (reference sequence). The length of the CDR3 is 12 residues. CDR3 sequence (DNA): TGTGCCAGCAGCCAAGTTGGGGGGACCATATATTTT. Translated, it gives CASSQVGGTIYF.

The genes are TRBV5-1 and TRBJ1-1; weak D call: TRBD1 (5 bases). The germline CDR1 and CDR2 sequences are SGHRS and YFSETQ. Trimming took 0 bases from V and 1 from J, leaving 13 bases between them. CDR3 length equals 16 residues. This CDR3 is CASSLAPGLGNTEAFF. CDR3 bases: TGCGCCAGCAGCTTGGCCCCGGGACTCGGGAACACTGAAGCTTTCTTT.

This chain links TRBV7-2 with TRBJ2-1; possible D gene TRBD1, 5 bases. V lost 3 bases to trimming and J lost 5 bases, with 11 bases between them. The CDR3 has 14 amino acids. The germline V gene encodes CDR1 SGHTA and CDR2 FQGNSA. CDR3 residues: CASSLGLTNNEQFF. CDR3 in DNA: TGTGCCAGCAGCTTGGGGCTAACCAACAATGAGCAGTTCTTC. The entire variable domain, with the rest obtained from reference TRBV7-2 and TRBJ2-1, is as follows: GAGVSQSPSNKVTEKGKDVELRCDPISGHTALYWYRQSLGQGLEFLIYFQGNSAPDKSGLPSDRFSAERTGGSVSTLTIQRTQQEDSAVYLCASSLGLTNNEQFFGPGTRLTVL.

A single count supports this clone. This rearrangement joins TRBV5-3 to TRBJ1-4; unclear D gene. TRBV5-3 is an open reading frame, and its role is uncertain. The CDR3 loop spans 18 amino acids. V was pared by 4 bases and J by 8 bases, with 27 bases between. The CDR3 is CARSPSSLGSATREKLFF. CDR3 nucleotide sequence: TGTGCCAGAAGCCCCTCCTCGTTGGGGTCCGCCACTAGGGAAAAACTGTTTTTT.

The J gene is TRBJ2-2, the V gene TRBV29-1; D is perhaps TRBD2 (5 bases). This CDR3 is built from 12 residues. Germline CDR1 SQVTM, CDR2 ANQGSEA. The V gene lost 4 bases and the J gene lost 10 bases, with 13 bases spanning the gap. DNA for the CDR3: TGCAGCGTTGGGGAGTCACTCACGGAGCTGTTTTTT. It codes for CSVGESLTELFF.

The rearrangement links TRBV12-3 or TRBV12-4 to TRBJ2-3, with no clear D. This CDR3 region has 13 residues. The V end was cut by 5 bases, the J end by 7 bases, with 13 bases between. CDR3 sequence (DNA): TGTGCCAGCAGTGAGACAATAAGCTATACGCAGTATTTT. Residues: CASSETISYTQYF.

V is TRBV29-1 and J is TRBJ2-3; the D gene is possibly TRBD1 (7 bases). CDR1 and CDR2 (germline): SQVTM, ANQGSEA. Trimming took off 3 bases at V and 3 bases at J, with 16 bases between the two ends. The CDR3 runs 15 residues. CDR3 amino acids: CSVDIQGGLTDTQYF. In DNA, the CDR3 is TGCAGCGTTGATATTCAGGGGGGATTGACAGATACGCAGTATTTT.

The V and J genes are TRBV7-6 and TRBJ2-5; D perhaps matches TRBD2 (6 bases). This CDR3 contains 16 residues. The germline V gene has CDR1 SGHVS and CDR2 FNYEAQ. Trimming removed 0 bases from V and 1 base from J, with 12 bases in between. DNA for the CDR3: TGTGCCAGCAGCTTAGCGCGGGGCCCCCTCCAAGAGACCCAGTACTTC. It encodes CASSLARGPLQETQYF.

By frequency in the sample, this clone is medium-sized. CDR3 in DNA: TGTGCCACCAGTGATACAGGGGTTGGCTACACCTTC. As protein: CATSDTGVGYTF. V usage is TRBV24-1 and J usage is TRBJ1-2; 7 bases map to TRBD1. The germline V gene has CDR1 KGHDR and CDR2 SFDVKD. The CDR3 sequence is 12 residues long. The V segment lost 3 bases and the J segment 7 bases; nucleotides outside the gene matches: 1.

This chain uses TRBV6-5 with TRBJ2-7; D is possibly TRBD2 (5 bases). Trimming shortened V by 7 bases and J by 2 bases, and 9 bases separated the two germline ends. CDR3 length: 12 residues. From germline, CDR1 is MNHEY and CDR2 SVGAGI. The CDR3 loop is CASTGGPYEQYF. Written as DNA, the CDR3 is TGTGCCAGCACGGGCGGGCCCTACGAGCAGTACTTC.

The chain recombines TRBV5-1 with TRBJ1-1, with a weak D call TRBD1 (6 bases). Germline V gene data show CDR1 as SGHRS and CDR2 as YFSETQ. This CDR3 region has 14 residues. Trimming took 2 bases from V and 3 from J, leaving 11 bases between them. The CDR3 sequence: CASSFTGWDTEAFF. The CDR3 bases are TGCGCCAGCAGCTTTACAGGGTGGGACACTGAAGCTTTCTTT.

This clone was detected a few times. The chain joins TRBV7-9 to TRBJ2-1; possible D gene TRBD2, 6 bases. V lost 4 bases, J lost 6 bases, and 19 bases lay in between. There are 16 residues in the CDR3. The germline V gene encodes CDR1 SEHNR and CDR2 FQNEAQ (reference sequence). The CDR3 here is CASSSPTRFGPNEQFF. The DNA for the CDR3 is TGTGCCAGCAGCTCCCCGACTAGATTTGGGCCCAATGAGCAGTTCTTC.

This clone is a singleton in its sample. The CDR3 coding sequence is TGTGCCAGCAGTCCCCGAAGCGGTCGACGTAGGGAGACCCAGTACTTC. This translates into CASSPRSGRRRETQYF. V gene TRBV28 combines with J gene TRBJ2-5; TRBD2 might be the D (5 bases). Trimming took off 5 bases at V and 5 bases at J, with 21 bases between the two ends. The germline V gene encodes CDR1 MDHEN and CDR2 SYDVKM. This CDR3 region has 16 residues.

This chain uses TRBV9 with TRBJ1-2; TRBD1 aligns across 8 bases. Germline V gives CDR1 SGDLS, CDR2 YYNGEE. Trimming removed 0 bases from V and 4 bases from J; junction bases left unmatched: 8. The CDR3 has 16 amino acids. CDR3 protein: CASSVARQGASYGYTF. In nucleotides, the CDR3 is TGTGCCAGCAGCGTAGCTCGGCAGGGGGCCAGCTATGGCTACACCTTC.

This chain uses TRBV6-1 with TRBJ2-2; 9 bases fit TRBD2. Per germline, CDR1 MNHNS and CDR2 SASEGT. The CDR3 length is 16 residues. Trimming at V came to 4 bases and at J to 8 bases, leaving 11 bases not matched to a gene. Written as DNA, the CDR3 is TGTGCCAGCAGTGGAACCGGGACTAGCTTTGTGGGGGAGCTGTTTTTT. Protein sequence: CASSGTGTSFVGELFF.

The chain uses TRBV9 and TRBJ1-5; TRBD1 matches 7 bases. V was pared by 2 bases and J by 2 bases, with 4 bases of the junction left unmatched. The CDR3 loop spans 15 amino acids. Per germline, CDR1 SGDLS and CDR2 YYNGEE. CDR3 residues: CASSVGQGGNQPQHF. The CDR3 DNA follows: TGTGCCAGCAGCGTTGGGCAGGGGGGCAATCAGCCCCAGCATTTT.

The rearrangement joins TRBV15 to TRBJ1-2, with TRBD1 as a possible D gene (6 bases). Trimming left V 5 bases short and J 3 bases short, with 16 bases between. This CDR3 has 15 residues. Germline CDR1 reads LNHNV; CDR2 reads YYDKDF (reference sequence). The CDR3 here is CATSPRTGTDYGYTF. In nucleotides, the CDR3 is TGTGCCACCAGCCCCCGAACAGGGACGGACTATGGCTACACCTTC.

This rearrangement joins TRBV6-5 to TRBJ1-2; D might be TRBD1 (6 bases). Between the trimmed V and J ends, which lost 3 bases and 4 bases, there was a span of 9 bases. Germline loops: CDR1 MNHEY, CDR2 SVGAGI. CDR3 length equals 13 residues. DNA for the CDR3: TGTGCCAGCAGTTATAAGGACAGCTATGGCTACACCTTC. This codes for CASSYKDSYGYTF.

In regard to this clone: The junction departs from the called germline gene at one end, perhaps through a read error. This chain links TRBV29-1 with TRBJ1-2, with D unclear. The CDR3 runs to 11 residues. CDR1 SQVTM and CDR2 ANQGSEA come from the germline V gene. DNA of the CDR3: TGCAGCGTTGAAGCCGGGTCAGCACCCTCCTTC. Translation: CSVEAGSAPSF.

The chain uses TRBV2 and TRBJ2-2; D is undetermined. The V gene lost 7 bases and the J gene lost 4 bases, with 4 bases spanning the gap. The CDR3 has 11 amino acids. The germline V gene encodes CDR1 SNHLY and CDR2 FYNNEI. CDR3 loop: CASILTGELFF. The DNA of the CDR3 is TGTGCCAGCATACTCACCGGGGAGCTGTTTTTT.

This clone was recorded only once. The gene calls are TRBV4-1 and TRBJ1-5, with D possibly being TRBD1 (6 bases). V lost 2 bases, J lost 2 bases, and 16 bases lay in between. The CDR3 is 17 residues long. Germline loops: CDR1 MGHRA, CDR2 YSYEKL. DNA for the CDR3: TGCGCCAGCAGCCAACCTGGGTCAGGGGCCGGCAATCAGCCCCAGCATTTT. This translates into CASSQPGSGAGNQPQHF.